This T cell receptor beta chain stems from a study of cytomegalovirus exposure and HLA in healthy donors. PCR primers comprised 60 Vbeta and 13 Jbeta primers. Libraries were prepared by immunoSEQ multiplex PCR; TCRdb keeps only in-frame clonotypes and omits some of them. In the table there are about 60,000 clones, roughly 84% of which are singletons. This CDR3 has 13 amino acids. Trimming cost V 7 bases and J 7 bases; bases outside gene matches: 8. Germline V gene data show CDR1 as SNHLY and CDR2 as FYNNEI. A single count supports this clone. This sequence was found in a woman aged 25 to 39 in good health and CMV-seronegative. The chain links TRBV2 to TRBJ1-2, with 8 bases aligning to TRBD1. Sequenced input: PBMCs. The CDR3 nucleotides are TGTGCCAGCATTAAGGACAGGGCCCGTGGCTACACCTTC. Translation: CASIKDRARGYTF.